This T cell receptor (beta chain) was identified in a study of cytomegalovirus exposure and HLA in healthy donors. Points from the study as a whole: Analysis performed later showed TCR beta chains linked to HLA being more clonally expanded than equally common others. The productive fraction for most TCR beta V segments was about 87% or about 30% in an earlier analysis.

Primers included in the PCR were 60 Vbeta and 13 Jbeta primers. Profiled with immunoSEQ multiplex PCR; TCRdb holds only in-frame clones, not every one. The data contain some 100,000 clones, nearly 70% of them singletons. In nominal health when sampled, donors likely had unrecorded immune exposures nonetheless. Comments on this clone: The antigen remains unidentified.

The specimen sequenced was PBMCs. This clonotype was sampled from a woman in her 50s in good health and CMV-seropositive.

The CDR3 bases are TGTGCCAGCAGCGCGTCCGGGACTAGAACCAATGAGCAGTTCTTC. Protein product: CASSASGTRTNEQFF. This rearrangement joins TRBV9 to TRBJ2-1, with 8 bases matching TRBD2. This CDR3 spans 15 amino acids. CDR1 SGDLS and CDR2 YYNGEE come from the germline V gene. The V segment lost 3 bases and the J segment 6 bases; nucleotides outside the gene matches: 8.